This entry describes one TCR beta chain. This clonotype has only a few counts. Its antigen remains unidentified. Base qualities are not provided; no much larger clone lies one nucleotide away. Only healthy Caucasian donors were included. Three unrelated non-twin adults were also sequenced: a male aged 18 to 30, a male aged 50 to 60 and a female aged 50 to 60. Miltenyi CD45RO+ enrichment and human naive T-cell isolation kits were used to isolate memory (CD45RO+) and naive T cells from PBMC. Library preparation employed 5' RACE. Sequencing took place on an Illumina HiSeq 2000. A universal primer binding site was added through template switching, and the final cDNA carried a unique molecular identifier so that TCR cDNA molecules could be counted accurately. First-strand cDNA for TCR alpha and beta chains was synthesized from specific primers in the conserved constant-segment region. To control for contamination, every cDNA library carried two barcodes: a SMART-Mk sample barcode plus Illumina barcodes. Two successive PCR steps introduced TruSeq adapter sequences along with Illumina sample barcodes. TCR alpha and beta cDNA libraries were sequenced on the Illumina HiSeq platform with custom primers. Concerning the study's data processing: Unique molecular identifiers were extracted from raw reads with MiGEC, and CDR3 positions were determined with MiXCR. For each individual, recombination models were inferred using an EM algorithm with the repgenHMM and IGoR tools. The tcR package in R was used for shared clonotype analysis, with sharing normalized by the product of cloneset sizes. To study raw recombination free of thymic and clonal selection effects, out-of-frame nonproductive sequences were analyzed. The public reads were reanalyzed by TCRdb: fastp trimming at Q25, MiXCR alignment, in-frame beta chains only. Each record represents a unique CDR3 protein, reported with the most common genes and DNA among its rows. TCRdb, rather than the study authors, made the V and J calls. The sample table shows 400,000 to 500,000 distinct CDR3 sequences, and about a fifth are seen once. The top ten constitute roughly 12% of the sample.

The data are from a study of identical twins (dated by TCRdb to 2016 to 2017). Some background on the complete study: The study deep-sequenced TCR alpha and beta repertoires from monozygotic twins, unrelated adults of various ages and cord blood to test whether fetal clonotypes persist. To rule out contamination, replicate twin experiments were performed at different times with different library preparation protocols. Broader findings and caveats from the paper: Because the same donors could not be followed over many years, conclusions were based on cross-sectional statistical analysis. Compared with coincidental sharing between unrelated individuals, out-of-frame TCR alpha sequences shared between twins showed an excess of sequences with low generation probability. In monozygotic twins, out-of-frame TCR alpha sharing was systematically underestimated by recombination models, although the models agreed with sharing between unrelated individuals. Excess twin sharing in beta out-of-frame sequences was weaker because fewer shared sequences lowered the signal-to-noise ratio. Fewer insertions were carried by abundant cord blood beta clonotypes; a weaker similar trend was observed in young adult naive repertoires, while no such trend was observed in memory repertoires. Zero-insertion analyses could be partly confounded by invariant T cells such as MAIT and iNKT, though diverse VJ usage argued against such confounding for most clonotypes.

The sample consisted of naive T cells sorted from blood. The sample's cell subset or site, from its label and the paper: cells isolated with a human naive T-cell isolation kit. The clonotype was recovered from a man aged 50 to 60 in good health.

The nucleotides read TGCAGTGCTAGAGGTGGGGCAAGACCGGGACACCTACTTGATACGCAGTATTTT. The encoded protein is CSARGGARPGHLLDTQYF. The V and J segments used are TRBV20-1 and TRBJ2-3; a tentative D call is TRBD1 (6 bases match). CDR1 and CDR2, looked up from the germline V gene (reference sequence), are DFQATT and SNEGSKA. Taken from cysteine to phenylalanine, the CDR3 has 18 residues. CDR3 DNA only is kept here, 54 bases in frame from base 1. Trimming at the junction amounts to 1 base on V and 6 bases on J, and the germline ends lie 26 bases apart.